A single sample is the source of the 21 T cell receptor beta chains below, sequenced in a study of OX40 agonist ivuxolimab in advanced cancers. Data came from immunoSEQ multiplex PCR; TCRdb stores just in-frame clones and leaves some out. The sample shows roughly 20,000 clones, around four fifths of them seen only once. The sample in question was CD4+ or CD8+ T cells sorted from blood, obtained in a trial of the OX40 agonist ivuxolimab. Receptor source: an adult with an advanced solid tumor such as melanoma, head and neck, liver or kidney cancer.

There are a few counts of this clone. The chain carries TRBV4-1 and TRBJ2-2, with 7 positions matching TRBD2. CDR3 length equals 17 residues. Germline V lookup: CDR1 MGHRA, CDR2 YSYEKL. Trimming removed 1 base from V and 6 bases from J; junction bases left unmatched: 11. The CDR3 region is CASSQGLLARLPGELFF. In DNA form, the CDR3 reads TGCGCCAGCAGCCAAGGCCTACTAGCGCGGTTGCCCGGGGAGCTGTTTTTT.

The V gene is TRBV6-1, the J gene TRBJ1-5; the D gene is possibly TRBD1 (5 bases). Germline V gene lookup returns CDR1 MNHNS and CDR2 SASEGT. V was clipped by 2 bases and J by 5 bases, with 7 bases between them. The length of the CDR3 is 13 residues. CDR3 protein: CASSEFRDQPQHF. The CDR3 nucleotides are TGTGCCAGCAGTGAATTCAGGGATCAGCCCCAGCATTTT.

The chain is built from TRBV2 and TRBJ1-1, with TRBD1 matching 8 bases. Trimming took 6 bases from V and 4 from J; bases not matched to a gene: 4. The CDR3 sequence is 13 residues long. Germline V lookup: CDR1 SNHLY, CDR2 FYNNEI. CDR3 residues: CASRVQGGTEAFF. The CDR3 DNA follows: TGTGCCAGCAGGGTACAGGGGGGCACTGAAGCTTTCTTT.

The V and J genes are TRBV2 and TRBJ1-1; TRBD1 aligns across 9 bases. After removal of 4 bases from V and 4 bases from J, the junction contained 1 base not matched to a gene. The CDR3 extends over 13 amino acids. Per germline, CDR1 SNHLY and CDR2 FYNNEI. The CDR3 DNA reads TGTGCCAGCAGTGGGGACAGGGCCACTGAAGCTTTCTTT. Protein product: CASSGDRATEAFF. Combining the CDR3 with reference TRBV2 and TRBJ1-1 gives the whole variable domain EPEVTQTPSHQVTQMGQEVILRCVPISNHLYFYWYRQILGQKVEFLVSFYNNEISEKSEIFDDQFSVERPDGSNFTLKIRSTKLEDSAMYFCASSGDRATEAFFGQGTRLTVV.

The CDR3 nucleotides are TGTGCCAGCAGCGTAGAGGTTAACTATGGCTACACCTTC. Translating gives CASSVEVNYGYTF. This rearrangement joins TRBV9 to TRBJ1-2; D unclear. V lost 0 bases, J lost 1 base, and 4 bases lay in between. Germline CDR1 and CDR2: SGDLS and YYNGEE. The CDR3 totals 13 residues.

This chain uses TRBV6-5 with TRBJ2-5; no reliable D call. The V gene's germline CDR1 is MNHEY and CDR2 SVGAGI. The CDR3 loop spans 13 amino acids. Trimming removed 8 bases at V and 5 bases at J, with 15 bases between. The CDR3 region has the DNA TGTGCCAGCTCGCAGTGGCTATGGGAGACCCAGTACTTC. Translating it yields CASSQWLWETQYF.

The chain employs TRBV28 and TRBJ2-7, with D uncertain. Germline V gene lookup returns CDR1 MDHEN and CDR2 SYDVKM. The germline V and J ends were trimmed by 4 bases and 2 bases, with 15 bases remaining between them. The CDR3 sequence is 15 residues long. The CDR3 region has the DNA TGTGCCAGCAGTTCCCCGGTAGGAGTCGCCTACGAGCAGTACTTC. This gives the protein CASSSPVGVAYEQYF. The full variable domain, its missing parts supplied by reference TRBV28 and TRBJ2-7, is DVKVTQSSRYLVKRTGEKVFLECVQDMDHENMFWYRQDPGLGLRLIYFSYDVKMKEKGDIPEGYSVSREKKERFSLILESASTNQTSMYLCASSSPVGVAYEQYFGPGTRLTVT.

This clone turned up a few times. CDR3 region: CASRPTGNEQFF. The CDR3 DNA reads TGTGCCAGCAGGCCTACAGGGAATGAGCAGTTCTTC. V usage is TRBV6-7 and J usage is TRBJ2-1; tentative D call: TRBD1 (6 bases). TRBV6-7 is recorded as an ORF, its role being uncertain. The CDR3 has 12 amino acids. V lost 6 bases, J lost 7 bases, and 10 bases lay in between.

This rearrangement joins TRBV27 to TRBJ2-5; 9 positions agree with TRBD1. Trimming cost V 6 bases and J 5 bases; bases outside gene matches: 7. The CDR3 spans 14 residues. From germline, CDR1 is MNHEY and CDR2 SMNVEV (reference sequence). CDR3 residues: CASRRDREAETQYF. The CDR3 coding sequence is TGTGCCAGCAGACGGGACAGGGAAGCGGAGACCCAGTACTTC.

The chain links TRBV6-5 to TRBJ1-2; a weak D match, TRBD1 (6 bases). This CDR3 comprises 15 residues. Germline loops: CDR1 MNHEY, CDR2 SVGAGI. The germline V and J ends were trimmed by 6 bases and 2 bases, with 16 bases remaining between them. The chain's CDR3 is CASRVTGSPNYGYTF. DNA for the CDR3: TGTGCCAGCAGAGTGACAGGATCCCCAAACTATGGCTACACCTTC.

The chain employs TRBV19 and TRBJ2-7, with D tentatively TRBD1 (6 bases). CDR1 LNHDA and CDR2 SQIVND come from the germline V gene (reference sequence). V was clipped by 5 bases and J by 6 bases, with 11 bases between them. The CDR3 loop spans 12 amino acids. The CDR3 loop reads CASSPQGREQYF. DNA for the CDR3: TGTGCCAGTAGTCCCCAGGGGCGCGAGCAGTACTTC.

The rearrangement links TRBV15 to TRBJ1-4, with D unclear. Germline V gene data show CDR1 as LNHNV and CDR2 as YYDKDF (reference sequence). The CDR3 length is 13 residues. V was cut by 2 bases and J by 11 bases, with 12 bases left in between. In DNA form, the CDR3 reads TGTGCCACCAGCAGATTAGCAGGCATGAAACTGTTTTTT. Encoded protein: CATSRLAGMKLFF.

The chain is built from TRBV18 and TRBJ1-5; D uncertain. V lost 3 bases and J lost 0, with 12 bases in between. There are 16 residues in the CDR3. From germline, CDR1 is KGHSH and CDR2 LQKENI. CDR3 sequence: CASSPGVVNSNQPQHF. CDR3 sequence (DNA): TGTGCCAGCTCACCGGGAGTGGTCAATAGCAATCAGCCCCAGCATTTT.

The CDR3 here is CASSLSRGGSGETQYF. The CDR3 region has the DNA TGTGCCAGCAGCTTATCTCGGGGAGGGAGCGGAGAGACCCAGTACTTC. This chain joins TRBV7-2 and TRBJ2-5; TRBD2 matches 7 bases. The CDR3 extends over 16 amino acids. The germline V gene encodes CDR1 SGHTA and CDR2 FQGNSA. The ends lost 2 bases at V and 4 bases at J; junction bases unmatched: 10.

The genes are TRBV11-1 and TRBJ1-1; no reliable D call. Between the trimmed V and J ends, which lost 3 bases and 4 bases, there was a span of 12 bases. CDR3 length equals 14 residues. Germline V gene sequence: CDR1 SGHAT, CDR2 FQDESV (reference sequence). CDR3 nucleotides: TGTGCCAGCAGCTTGGGAATAGGGAGCACTGAAGCTTTCTTT. Protein sequence: CASSLGIGSTEAFF. Together with reference TRBV11-1 and TRBJ1-1, the CDR3 gives the full variable domain: EAEVAQSPRYKITEKSQAVAFWCDPISGHATLYWYRQILGQGPELLVQFQDESVVDDSQLPKDRFSAERLKGVDSTLKIQPAELGDSAMYLCASSLGIGSTEAFFGQGTRLTVV.

This chain connects TRBV5-1 to TRBJ2-1, with D unresolved. Trimming removed 0 bases from V and 2 bases from J, with 9 bases in between. CDR3 size: 15 residues. Looked up from germline, CDR1 is SGHRS and CDR2 is YFSETQ. CDR3 amino acids: CASSLAGLTYNEQFF. DNA for the CDR3: TGCGCCAGCAGCTTGGCCGGGCTCACCTACAATGAGCAGTTCTTC.

The chain joins TRBV5-1 to TRBJ2-7, with 7 positions matching TRBD1. The J segment lost 3 bases and the V segment lost 3 bases, leaving 6 bases of the junction unmatched. The CDR3 is 14 amino acids. The germline V gene has CDR1 SGHRS and CDR2 YFSETQ. CDR3 nucleotides: TGCGCCAGCAGCTCTATGACAGGGAGCTACGAGCAGTACTTC. Residues: CASSSMTGSYEQYF.

The table lists this clone with a few counts. The chain's CDR3 is CASSDRLGTGELFF. In nucleotides, the CDR3 is TGTGCCAGCAGTGATAGACTAGGCACCGGGGAGCTGTTTTTT. This rearrangement joins TRBV6-4 to TRBJ2-2; perhaps TRBD2 as D (6 bases). The CDR3 has 14 amino acids. V was pared by 3 bases and J by 4 bases, with 9 bases between. Germline values: CDR1 MRHNA, CDR2 SNTAGT.

V is TRBV18 and J is TRBJ2-7; no clear D. The CDR3 extends over 14 amino acids. Per germline, CDR1 KGHSH and CDR2 LQKENI. With 5 bases removed from V and 0 bases from J, the gap between germline ends came to 11 bases. CDR3 in DNA: TGTGCCAGCTCATCTGGAGCGAGCTCCTACGAGCAGTACTTC. Its protein is CASSSGASSYEQYF.

The rearrangement joins TRBV7-6 to TRBJ1-4; weak D call: TRBD1 (5 bases). The germline V gene encodes CDR1 SGHVS and CDR2 FNYEAQ. The CDR3 has 15 residues. V gave up 0 bases and J gave up 7 bases, with 12 bases separating them. CDR3 DNA sequence: TGTGCCAGCAGCTTAGCGGTCAGGGTGGGTGAAAAACTGTTTTTT. It yields the protein CASSLAVRVGEKLFF. Drawing the rest from reference TRBV7-6 and TRBJ1-4, the complete variable domain is GAGVSQSPRYKVTKRGQDVALRCDPISGHVSLYWYRQALGQGPEFLTYFNYEAQQDKSGLPNDRFSAERPEGSISTLTIQRTEQRDSAMYRCASSLAVRVGEKLFFGSGTQLSVL.

The rearrangement links TRBV7-2 to TRBJ2-1; D is uncertain. Germline V gives CDR1 SGHTA, CDR2 FQGNSA. Trimming pared 0 bases from V and 9 bases from J, leaving 9 bases between. The CDR3 length is 13 residues. CDR3 region: CASSLARSAEQFF. CDR3 coding DNA: TGTGCCAGCAGCTTAGCCCGTAGTGCTGAGCAGTTCTTC. The complete variable domain, with remaining parts taken from reference TRBV7-2 and TRBJ2-1, reads GAGVSQSPSNKVTEKGKDVELRCDPISGHTALYWYRQSLGQGLEFLIYFQGNSAPDKSGLPSDRFSAERTGGSVSTLTIQRTQQEDSAVYLCASSLARSAEQFFGPGTRLTVL.